This record concerns one T cell receptor beta chain sequence. Its cognate antigen is unknown. The sample is drawn from a study of shared clonotypes between healthy human individuals. Points from the study as a whole: Naive subsets typically showed greater estimated richness than memory subsets. The authors sampled blood alone, and tissue repertoires likely differ. Clonotypes that were shared across a handful of donors made up around 5.5% of naive CD4 clonotypes.

TCRdb's table, derived via immunoSEQ multiplex PCR, lists solely in-frame clones and lacks some. The table records some 2,500,000 clones, 85% to 95% of them present only once. The CDR3 runs 14 residues. CDR1 MDHEN and CDR2 SYDVKM come from the germline V gene. Trimming took 8 bases from V and 2 from J, leaving 16 bases between them. Sample: naive CD4+ T cells from PBMCs. Documented subset: CD45RA+ positively selected. The chain links TRBV28 to TRBJ2-7; tentative D call: TRBD2 (6 bases). The receptor's source is a man younger than 35 in good health. Some clones in this sample may be carry-over from other donors' samples. The CDR3 DNA sequence: TGTGCCAGCGGGGGGACTCCGGGGCCCTACGAGCAGTACTTC. Its translation is CASGGTPGPYEQYF.